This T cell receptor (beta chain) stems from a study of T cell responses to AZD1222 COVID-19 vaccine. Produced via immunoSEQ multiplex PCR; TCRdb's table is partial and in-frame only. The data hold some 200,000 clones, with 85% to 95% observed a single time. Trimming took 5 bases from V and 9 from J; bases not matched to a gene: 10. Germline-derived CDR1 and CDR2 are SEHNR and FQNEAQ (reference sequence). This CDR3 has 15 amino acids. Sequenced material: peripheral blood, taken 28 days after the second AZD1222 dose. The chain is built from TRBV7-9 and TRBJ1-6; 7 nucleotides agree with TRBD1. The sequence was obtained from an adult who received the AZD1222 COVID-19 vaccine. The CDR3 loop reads CASSHTRDSSSPLHF. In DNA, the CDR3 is TGTGCCAGCAGCCACACCCGGGACAGCAGTTCACCCCTCCACTTT. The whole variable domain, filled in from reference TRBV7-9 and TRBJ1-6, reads DTGVSQNPRHKITKRGQNVTFRCDPISEHNRLYWYRQTLGQGPEFLTYFQNEAQLEKSRLLSDRFSAERPKGSFSTLEIQRTEQGDSAMYLCASSHTRDSSSPLHFGNGTRLTVT.